This TCR beta chain was captured by sequencing in a study of control samples from healthy donors and cancer patients. Germline V gene sequence: CDR1 SGHAT, CDR2 FQNNGV. V shed 5 bases and J 3 bases; nucleotides not matched to a gene: 7. The CDR3 totals 15 residues. Profiling relied on immunoSEQ multiplex PCR, and the TCRdb table lists in-frame clones only, not all of them. The repertoire holds about 160,000 clones, about 90% seen once, with approximately 12% in the top ten. The source is a man aged 30 to 45 in good health. Sequences were obtained from blood. This chain connects TRBV11-2 to TRBJ2-7; 10 bases line up with TRBD2. Here the CDR3 reads CASSPLAGGGYEQYF. In DNA form, the CDR3 reads TGTGCCAGCAGCCCATTAGCGGGAGGCGGCTACGAGCAGTACTTC.